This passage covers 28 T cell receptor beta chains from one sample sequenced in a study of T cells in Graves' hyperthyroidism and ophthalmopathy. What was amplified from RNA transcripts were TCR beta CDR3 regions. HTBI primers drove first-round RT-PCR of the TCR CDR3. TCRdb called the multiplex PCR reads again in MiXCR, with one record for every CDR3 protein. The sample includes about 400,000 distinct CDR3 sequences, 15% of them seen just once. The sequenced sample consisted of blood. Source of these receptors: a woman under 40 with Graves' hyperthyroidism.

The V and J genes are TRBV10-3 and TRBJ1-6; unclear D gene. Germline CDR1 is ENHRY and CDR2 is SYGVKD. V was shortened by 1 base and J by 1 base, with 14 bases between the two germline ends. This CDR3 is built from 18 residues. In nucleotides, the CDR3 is TGTGCCATCAGTGAGTTTCCCGCGGACGGATCCTATAATTCACCCCTCCACTTT. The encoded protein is CAISEFPADGSYNSPLHF.

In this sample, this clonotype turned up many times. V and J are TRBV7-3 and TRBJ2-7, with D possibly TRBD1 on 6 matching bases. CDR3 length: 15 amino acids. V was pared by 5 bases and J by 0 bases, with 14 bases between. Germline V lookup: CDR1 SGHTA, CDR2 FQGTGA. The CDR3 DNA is TGTGCCAGCAGCCATGGGAGAGGGGGCTCCTACGAGCAGTACTTC. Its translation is CASSHGRGGSYEQYF.

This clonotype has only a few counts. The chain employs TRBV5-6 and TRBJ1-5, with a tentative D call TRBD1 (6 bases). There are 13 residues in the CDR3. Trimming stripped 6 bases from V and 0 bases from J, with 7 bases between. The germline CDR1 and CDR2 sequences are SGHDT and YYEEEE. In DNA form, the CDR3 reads TGTGCCAGCAACAGGGATAGCAATCAGCCCCAGCATTTT. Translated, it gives CASNRDSNQPQHF.

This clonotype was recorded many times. The CDR3 DNA is TGTGCCAGCAGCCATAGCGGCGCCTACGAGCAGTACTTC. It yields the protein CASSHSGAYEQYF. V gene TRBV7-2 combines with J gene TRBJ2-7; D perhaps matches TRBD2 (6 bases). This CDR3 has 13 residues. The germline V gene encodes CDR1 SGHTA and CDR2 FQGNSA. Trimming stripped 5 bases from V and 2 bases from J, with 10 bases between.

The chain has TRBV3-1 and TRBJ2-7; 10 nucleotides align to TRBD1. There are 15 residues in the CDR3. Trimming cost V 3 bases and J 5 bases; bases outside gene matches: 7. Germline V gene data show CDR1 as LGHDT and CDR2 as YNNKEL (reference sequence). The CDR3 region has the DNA TGTGCCAGCAGCCAGGGACAGGGGATCATCCACGAGCAGTACTTC. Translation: CASSQGQGIIHEQYF.

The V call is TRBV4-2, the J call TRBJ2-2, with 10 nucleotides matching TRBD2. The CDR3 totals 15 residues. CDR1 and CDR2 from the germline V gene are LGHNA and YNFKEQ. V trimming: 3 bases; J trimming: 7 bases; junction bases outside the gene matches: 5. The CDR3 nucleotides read TGTGCCAGCAGCCATCCTAGCGGGAGTGTCGGGGAGCTGTTTTTT. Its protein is CASSHPSGSVGELFF.

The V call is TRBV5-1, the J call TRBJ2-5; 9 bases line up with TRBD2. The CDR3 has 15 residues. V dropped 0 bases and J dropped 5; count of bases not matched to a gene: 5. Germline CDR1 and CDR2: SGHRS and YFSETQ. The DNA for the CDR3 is TGCGCCAGCAGCTTGGAGGTTAGCGGGAGTGAGACCCAGTACTTC. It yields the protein CASSLEVSGSETQYF.

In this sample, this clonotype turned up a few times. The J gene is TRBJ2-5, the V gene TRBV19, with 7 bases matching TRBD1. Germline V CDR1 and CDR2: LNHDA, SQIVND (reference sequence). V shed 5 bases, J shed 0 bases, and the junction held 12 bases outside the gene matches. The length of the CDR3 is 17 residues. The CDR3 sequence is CASSRPPGRGNQETQYF. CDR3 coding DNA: TGTGCCAGTAGTCGGCCCCCGGGCAGGGGGAACCAAGAGACCCAGTACTTC.

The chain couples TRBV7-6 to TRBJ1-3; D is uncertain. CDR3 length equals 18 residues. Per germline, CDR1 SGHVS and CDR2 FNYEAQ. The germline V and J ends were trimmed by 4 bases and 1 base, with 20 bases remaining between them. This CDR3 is CASSSVSSAVWSGNTIYF. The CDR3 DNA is TGTGCCAGCAGCTCAGTGTCGTCGGCGGTTTGGTCTGGAAACACCATATATTTT.

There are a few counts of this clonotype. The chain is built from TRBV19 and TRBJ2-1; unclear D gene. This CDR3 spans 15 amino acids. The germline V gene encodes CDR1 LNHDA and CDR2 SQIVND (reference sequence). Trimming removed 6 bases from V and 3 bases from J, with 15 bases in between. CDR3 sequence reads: CASRKSVGLYNEQFF. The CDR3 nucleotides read TGTGCCAGTAGGAAATCGGTTGGCCTCTACAATGAGCAGTTCTTC.

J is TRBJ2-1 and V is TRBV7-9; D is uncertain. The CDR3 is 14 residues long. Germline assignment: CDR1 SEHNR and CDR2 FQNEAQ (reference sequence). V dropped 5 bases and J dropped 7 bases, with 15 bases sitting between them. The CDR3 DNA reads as TGTGCCAGCAGCCTGATCCAGGTAGCAAATGAGCAGTTCTTC. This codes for CASSLIQVANEQFF. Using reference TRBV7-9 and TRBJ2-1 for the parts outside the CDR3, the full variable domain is DTGVSQNPRHKITKRGQNVTFRCDPISEHNRLYWYRQTLGQGPEFLTYFQNEAQLEKSRLLSDRFSAERPKGSFSTLEIQRTEQGDSAMYLCASSLIQVANEQFFGPGTRLTVL.

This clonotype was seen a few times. This CDR3 reads CSVGSGDTQYF. The CDR3 DNA reads TGCAGCGTTGGGTCGGGTGATACGCAGTATTTT. This chain uses TRBV29-1 with TRBJ2-3; D is unclear. This CDR3 is 11 amino acids long. With 4 bases removed from V and 6 bases from J, the gap between germline ends came to 8 bases. CDR1 and CDR2 from the germline V gene are SQVTM and ANQGSEA.

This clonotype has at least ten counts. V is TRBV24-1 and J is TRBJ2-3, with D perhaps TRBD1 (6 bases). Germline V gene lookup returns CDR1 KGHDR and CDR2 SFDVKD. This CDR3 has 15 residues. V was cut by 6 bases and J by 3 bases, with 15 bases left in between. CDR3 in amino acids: CATSWDTEGTDTQYF. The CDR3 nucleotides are TGTGCCACCAGTTGGGACACCGAGGGTACAGATACGCAGTATTTT.

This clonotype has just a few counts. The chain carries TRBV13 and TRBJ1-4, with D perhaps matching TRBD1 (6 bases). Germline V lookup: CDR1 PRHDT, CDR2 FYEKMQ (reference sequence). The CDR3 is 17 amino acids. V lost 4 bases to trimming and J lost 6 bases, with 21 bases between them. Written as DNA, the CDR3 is TGTGCCAGCAGCTCCACAGGGATTTTCGCAGAGGATGAAAAACTGTTTTTT. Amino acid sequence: CASSSTGIFAEDEKLFF.

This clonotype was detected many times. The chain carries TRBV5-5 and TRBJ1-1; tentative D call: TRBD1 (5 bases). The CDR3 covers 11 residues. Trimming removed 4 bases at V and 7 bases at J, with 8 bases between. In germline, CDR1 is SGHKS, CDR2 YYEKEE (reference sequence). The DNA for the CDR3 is TGTGCCAGCAGCCGGGGGTATGAAGCTTTCTTT. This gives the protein CASSRGYEAFF. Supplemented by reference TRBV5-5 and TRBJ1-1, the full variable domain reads DAGVTQSPTHLIKTRGQQVTLRCSPISGHKSVSWYQQVLGQGPQFIFQYYEKEERGRGNFPDRFSARQFPNYSSELNVNALLLGDSALYLCASSRGYEAFFGQGTRLTVV.

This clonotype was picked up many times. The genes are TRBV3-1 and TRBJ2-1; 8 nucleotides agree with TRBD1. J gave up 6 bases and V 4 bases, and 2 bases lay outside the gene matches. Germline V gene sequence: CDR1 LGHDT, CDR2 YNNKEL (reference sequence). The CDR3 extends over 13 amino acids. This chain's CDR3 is CASSLTGGNEQFF. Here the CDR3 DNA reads TGTGCCAGCAGCCTCACAGGGGGCAATGAGCAGTTCTTC.

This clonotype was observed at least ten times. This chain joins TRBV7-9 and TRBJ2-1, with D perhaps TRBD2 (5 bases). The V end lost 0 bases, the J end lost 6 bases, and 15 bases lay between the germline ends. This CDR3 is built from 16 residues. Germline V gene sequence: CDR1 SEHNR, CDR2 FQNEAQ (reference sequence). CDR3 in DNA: TGTGCCAGCAGCTTAGCAGGTTCGGACTTACGCAATGAGCAGTTCTTC. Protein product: CASSLAGSDLRNEQFF. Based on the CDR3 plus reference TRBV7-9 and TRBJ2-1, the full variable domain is DTGVSQNPRHKITKRGQNVTFRCDPISEHNRLYWYRQTLGQGPEFLTYFQNEAQLEKSRLLSDRFSAERPKGSFSTLEIQRTEQGDSAMYLCASSLAGSDLRNEQFFGPGTRLTVL.

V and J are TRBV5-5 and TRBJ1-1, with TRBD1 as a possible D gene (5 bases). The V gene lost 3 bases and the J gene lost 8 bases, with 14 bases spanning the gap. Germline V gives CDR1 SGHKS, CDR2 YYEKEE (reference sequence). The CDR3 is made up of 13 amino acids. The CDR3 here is CASSSPLGEEAFF. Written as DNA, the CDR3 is TGTGCCAGCAGCTCCCCCCTGGGGGAGGAAGCTTTCTTT.

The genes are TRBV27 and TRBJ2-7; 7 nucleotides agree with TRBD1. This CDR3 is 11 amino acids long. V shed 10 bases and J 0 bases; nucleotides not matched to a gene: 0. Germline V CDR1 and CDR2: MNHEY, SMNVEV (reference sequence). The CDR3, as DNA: TGTGCCACAGGGGGCTCCTACGAGCAGTACTTC. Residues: CATGGSYEQYF.

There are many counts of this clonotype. In DNA form, the CDR3 reads TGTGCCAGCAGCTCCCTAGCGCAAGACGCGAACACCGGGGAGCTGTTTTTT. Its protein is CASSSLAQDANTGELFF. The chain recombines TRBV7-8 with TRBJ2-2, with a weak D call TRBD2 (6 bases). This CDR3 has 17 amino acids. The V end lost 4 bases, the J end lost 0 bases, and 15 bases lay between the germline ends. Looked up from germline, CDR1 is SGHVS and CDR2 is FQNEAQ.

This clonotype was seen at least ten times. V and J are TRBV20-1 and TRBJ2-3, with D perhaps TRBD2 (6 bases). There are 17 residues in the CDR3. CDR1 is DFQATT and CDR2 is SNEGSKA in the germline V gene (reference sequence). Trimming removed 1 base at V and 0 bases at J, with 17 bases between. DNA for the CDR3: TGCAGTGCTAGAGTTTACTATAGCGGAGGGAGCACAGATACGCAGTATTTT. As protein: CSARVYYSGGSTDTQYF.

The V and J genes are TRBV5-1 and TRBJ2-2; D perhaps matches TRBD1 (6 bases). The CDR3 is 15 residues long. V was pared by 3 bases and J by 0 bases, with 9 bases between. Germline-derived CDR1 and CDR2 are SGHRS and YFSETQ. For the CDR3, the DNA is TGCGCCAGCAGCTCGGACAGACCGAACACCGGGGAGCTGTTTTTT. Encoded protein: CASSSDRPNTGELFF.

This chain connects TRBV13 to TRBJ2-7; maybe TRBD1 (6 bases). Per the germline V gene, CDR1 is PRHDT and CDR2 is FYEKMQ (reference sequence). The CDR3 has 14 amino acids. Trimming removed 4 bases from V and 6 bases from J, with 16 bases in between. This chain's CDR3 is CASSSLGGQGEQYF. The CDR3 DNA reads TGTGCCAGCAGCTCCCTTGGGGGCCAGGGCGAGCAGTACTTC.

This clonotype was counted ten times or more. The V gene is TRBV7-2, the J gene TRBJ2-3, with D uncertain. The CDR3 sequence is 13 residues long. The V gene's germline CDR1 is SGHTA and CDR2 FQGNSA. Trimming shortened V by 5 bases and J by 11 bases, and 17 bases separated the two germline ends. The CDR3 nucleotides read TGTGCCAGCAGCGCCCAAGGGTACCTTGGGCAGTATTTT. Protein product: CASSAQGYLGQYF.

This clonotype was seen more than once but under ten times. As DNA, the CDR3 is TGTGCCAGTAGTATCATTGGGGGCAGGGGGCAGGACACTGAAGCTTTCTTT. Encoded protein: CASSIIGGRGQDTEAFF. V is TRBV19 and J is TRBJ1-1; 8 nucleotides align to TRBD1. CDR1 and CDR2 from the germline V gene are LNHDA and SQIVND (reference sequence). This CDR3 has 17 amino acids. Unmatched junction bases numbered 12, after V lost 3 bases and J lost 3 bases.

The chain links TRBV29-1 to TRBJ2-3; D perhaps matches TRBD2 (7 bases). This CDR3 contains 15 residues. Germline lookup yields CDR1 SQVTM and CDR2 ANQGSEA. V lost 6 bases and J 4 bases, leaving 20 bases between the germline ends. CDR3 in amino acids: CSVLPGGFRADTQYF. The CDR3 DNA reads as TGCAGCGTATTACCGGGGGGCTTTCGGGCAGATACGCAGTATTTT.

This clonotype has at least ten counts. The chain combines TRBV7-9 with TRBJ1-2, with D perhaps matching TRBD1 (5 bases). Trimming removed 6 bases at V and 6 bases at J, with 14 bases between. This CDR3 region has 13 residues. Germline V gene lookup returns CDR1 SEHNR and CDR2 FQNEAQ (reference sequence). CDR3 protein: CASSYGTTDGYTF. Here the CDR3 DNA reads TGTGCCAGCAGTTACGGGACGACAGATGGCTACACCTTC.

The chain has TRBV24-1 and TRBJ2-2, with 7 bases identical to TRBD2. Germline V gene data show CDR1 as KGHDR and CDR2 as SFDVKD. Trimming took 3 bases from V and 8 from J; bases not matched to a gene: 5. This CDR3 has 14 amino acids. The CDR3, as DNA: TGTGCCACCAGTGATCCCGGGGGGAGTGGGGAGCTGTTTTTT. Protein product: CATSDPGGSGELFF.